This paragraph reports one T cell receptor (beta chain). Its antigen is unidentified. The TCR beta CDR3 regions underwent amplification using RNA transcripts as the source. The HTBI primer set was used in a first-round RT-PCR of the TCR CDR3. TCRdb called the multiplex PCR reads again in MiXCR, with one record for every CDR3 protein. Altogether 550,000 to 600,000 distinct CDR3 sequences are present, about 43% being singletons, with the ten largest covering around 17%. V was pared by 5 bases and J by 3 bases, with 16 bases between. Germline V gene lookup returns CDR1 DFQATT and CDR2 SNEGSKA (reference sequence). This CDR3 is built from 14 residues. This sample was included in a study of T cells in Graves' hyperthyroidism and ophthalmopathy. Whole-study results and caveats: The blood repertoire included most of the expanded thyroid clonotypes above 0.001.

Lactation, pregnancy, other autoimmune disease or uncontrolled infection led to exclusion of patients. This TCR derives from an adult woman with Graves' disease, either hyperthyroidism or ophthalmopathy (not recorded which). The J gene is TRBJ1-1, the V gene TRBV20-1, with TRBD1 as a possible D gene (6 bases). Sequences were obtained from peripheral blood or thyroid tissue (not recorded which). The chain's CDR3 is CSAPRGALYTEAFF. For the CDR3, the DNA is TGCAGTGCTCCCCGGGGGGCTTTGTACACTGAAGCTTTCTTT.